The 27 T cell receptor beta chains below all came from one sample that was sequenced in a study of T-cell reconstitution after alpha-beta-depleted transplantation in children. These TCRs are of unknown antigen specificity. Study observations and caveats: Newly generated T cells supplied most T-cell counts and diversity one year post-transplant.

A TCRbeta library incorporating unique molecular identifiers was prepared. TCRdb reprocessed the PCR reads with MiXCR, giving one entry per CDR3 protein. The data contain fewer than 350,000 distinct CDR3 sequences, less than 9.5% of them singletons. The sample here was peripheral blood, taken 360 days after TCRalphabeta/CD19-depleted stem cell transplant. The receptors derive from a female patient aged 2-9 years who had a stem cell transplant for Fanconi anemia, so the T cells may come from the graft donor.

This clonotype was recorded at least ten times. The chain has TRBV18 and TRBJ2-7; 7 nucleotides agree with TRBD1. Trimming cost V 4 bases and J 4 bases; bases outside gene matches: 10. Germline V CDR1 and CDR2: KGHSH, LQKENI. CDR3 length: 15 amino acids. In nucleotides, the CDR3 is TGTGCCAGCTCACTTACAGGGGTAAAGGGATACGAGCAGTACTTC. Its protein is CASSLTGVKGYEQYF.

This clonotype showed up many times. V gene TRBV9 combines with J gene TRBJ2-3, with 8 bases identical to TRBD2. The V gene's germline CDR1 is SGDLS and CDR2 YYNGEE. The CDR3 has 16 amino acids. The junction had 6 bases not matched to a gene; V was cut back by 3 bases and J by 0 bases. The CDR3 sequence is CASSGRLASSTDTQYF. The CDR3 DNA sequence: TGTGCCAGCAGCGGTAGACTAGCGTCCAGCACAGATACGCAGTATTTT.

Turning to this clonotype: This may be a read error: a much more frequent sequence differs by one nucleotide. The gene calls are TRBV25-1 and TRBJ2-5, with unresolved D. The CDR3 loop spans 17 amino acids. Per the germline V gene, CDR1 is MGHDK and CDR2 is SYGVNS. The CDR3 sequence is CAISRFDKTGFQETQYF. The CDR3 bases are TGTGCCATCAGTCGGTTTGATAAAACGGGTTTCCAAGAGACCCAGTACTTC.

The genes are TRBV7-9 and TRBJ2-7; possibly TRBD1 or TRBD2 for D (6 bases each). CDR1 is SEHNR and CDR2 is FQNEAQ in the germline V gene (reference sequence). The V gene lost 5 bases and the J gene lost 2 bases, with 22 bases spanning the gap. CDR3 size: 17 residues. The CDR3 DNA reads TGTGCCAGCAGCCCACTGATGGGGGGACAAATAGCCTACGAGCAGTACTTC. It yields the protein CASSPLMGGQIAYEQYF.

This clonotype came up once. The chain joins TRBV4-2 to TRBJ1-1; D might be TRBD1 (5 bases). V was pared by 4 bases and J by 2 bases, with 11 bases between. Germline lookup yields CDR1 LGHNA and CDR2 YNFKEQ. The CDR3 is 14 residues long. CDR3 amino acids: CASSPGPVNTEAFF. CDR3 bases: TGTGCCAGCAGCCCAGGGCCCGTAAACACTGAAGCTTTCTTT.

In this sample, this clonotype turned up many times. The chain joins TRBV4-2 to TRBJ2-1, with a possible D match to TRBD2 (6 bases). V was cut by 0 bases and J by 2 bases, with 11 bases left in between. Germline V gene lookup returns CDR1 LGHNA and CDR2 YNFKEQ. This CDR3 is 16 amino acids long. CDR3 sequence: CASSQEEGTAYNEQFF. The CDR3, as DNA: TGTGCCAGCAGCCAAGAGGAAGGGACTGCCTACAATGAGCAGTTCTTC.

This clonotype occurred a few times. The V call is TRBV30, the J call TRBJ2-4, with D unclear. Germline values: CDR1 GTSNPN, CDR2 SVGIG (reference sequence). CDR3 length: 13 residues. V shed 0 bases and J shed 6 bases, with 9 bases lying between them. CDR3 coding DNA: TGTGCCTGGAGTGTGGTTAGTTCAAACATTCAGTACTTC. Amino acids: CAWSVVSSNIQYF.

This clonotype was counted many times. The J gene is TRBJ2-3, the V gene TRBV10-3, with D possibly being TRBD2 (5 bases). V was clipped by 0 bases and J by 2 bases, with 12 bases between them. Germline CDR1 is ENHRY and CDR2 is SYGVKD. The CDR3 contains 16 residues. The CDR3 reads CAISESMGEDTDTQYF. Written as DNA, the CDR3 is TGTGCCATCAGTGAGTCTATGGGAGAGGACACAGATACGCAGTATTTT.

This clonotype showed up many times. The gene calls are TRBV20-1 and TRBJ1-5; D might be TRBD1 (5 bases). The CDR3 extends over 13 amino acids. Per germline, CDR1 DFQATT and CDR2 SNEGSKA (reference sequence). Trimming cost V 0 bases and J 4 bases, with 7 bases left between them. The CDR3 sequence is CSAREGGNQPQHF. CDR3 in DNA: TGCAGTGCTAGAGAGGGGGGGAATCAGCCCCAGCATTTT.

This clonotype was picked up many times. This chain uses TRBV24-1 with TRBJ2-3; D remains unclear. In germline, CDR1 is KGHDR, CDR2 SFDVKD. Trimming took off 5 bases at V and 3 bases at J, with 5 bases between the two ends. This CDR3 is built from 12 residues. CDR3 protein: CATSGLTDTQYF. In DNA form, the CDR3 reads TGTGCCACCAGTGGACTTACAGATACGCAGTATTTT.

This clonotype came up a few times. The chain carries TRBV6-1 and TRBJ2-7; 7 nucleotides agree with TRBD2. CDR3 length equals 15 residues. V was clipped by 5 bases and J by 0 bases; unmatched bases: 7. The germline V gene has CDR1 MNHNS and CDR2 SASEGT. CDR3 amino acids: CASSRARGSSYEQYV. The CDR3 DNA follows: TGTGCCAGCAGTCGCGCCCGCGGGAGCTCCTACGAGCAGTACGTC.

Note on this clonotype: Just one base apart from a much larger clone, this may be a read error. J is TRBJ2-5 and V is TRBV7-9, with D uncertain. The CDR3 loop spans 15 amino acids. The germline V gene has CDR1 SEHNR and CDR2 FQNEAQ (reference sequence). V was trimmed by 4 bases and J by 2 bases, leaving 14 bases between them. This CDR3 is CASSSNLGKQETQYF. The CDR3 nucleotides are TGTGCCAGCAGCTCGAACCTAGGGAAGCAAGAGACCCAGTACTTC.

V is TRBV7-9 and J is TRBJ1-2, with D perhaps matching TRBD1 (6 bases). CDR3 length: 14 amino acids. Germline V gene data show CDR1 as SEHNR and CDR2 as FQNEAQ (reference sequence). The V end lost 3 bases, the J end lost 6 bases, and 14 bases lay between the germline ends. CDR3 amino acids: CASSFGAGAHGYTF. The CDR3 nucleotides read TGTGCCAGCAGCTTTGGGGCAGGGGCGCATGGCTACACCTTC.

This chain joins TRBV11-2 and TRBJ2-4; 12 nucleotides agree with TRBD1. CDR1 is SGHAT, CDR2 FQNNGV, per germline. V shed 1 base, J shed 7 bases, and the junction held 8 bases outside the gene matches. This CDR3 is built from 17 residues. Written as DNA, the CDR3 is TGTGCCAGCAGCTTAGGGGACAGGGGGCTGTTTTCCAACATTCAGTACTTC. Its translation: CASSLGDRGLFSNIQYF.

At least ten counts were recorded for this clonotype. The V gene is TRBV7-8, the J gene TRBJ2-7; no clear D. Per germline, CDR1 SGHVS and CDR2 FQNEAQ. The V gene lost 3 bases and the J gene lost 6 bases, with 12 bases spanning the gap. The CDR3 has 13 amino acids. The CDR3: CASSLRPLSEQYF. The CDR3 DNA reads TGTGCCAGCAGCTTGAGACCCCTTTCCGAGCAGTACTTC.

CDR3 amino acids: CASTPRSIREQFF. DNA for the CDR3: TGTGCCAGCACCCCCCGGAGTATTCGTGAGCAGTTCTTC. The J gene is TRBJ2-1, the V gene TRBV7-9; D gene uncertain. The CDR3 is made up of 13 amino acids. With 7 bases removed from V and 9 bases from J, the gap between germline ends came to 16 bases. From germline, CDR1 is SEHNR and CDR2 FQNEAQ (reference sequence).

This clonotype came up many times. The chain is built from TRBV30 and TRBJ2-7; D remains ambiguous. The germline V gene has CDR1 GTSNPN and CDR2 SVGIG (reference sequence). Trimming removed 5 bases at V and 2 bases at J, with 10 bases between. The CDR3 has 12 residues. This CDR3 reads CAWHRQAYEQYF. As DNA, the CDR3 is TGTGCCTGGCACCGTCAGGCCTACGAGCAGTACTTC.

The V gene is TRBV6-4, the J gene TRBJ1-1; 7 nucleotides align to TRBD1. Germline values: CDR1 MRHNA, CDR2 SNTAGT. With V trimmed by 7 bases and J by 12 bases, 2 bases remained unmatched. This CDR3 comprises 9 residues. The CDR3 sequence: CASKGAPFF. DNA of the CDR3: TGTGCCAGCAAGGGGGCCCCTTTCTTT.

The chain combines TRBV30 with TRBJ2-7; D is possibly TRBD2 (6 bases). V lost 4 bases to trimming and J lost 3 bases, with 10 bases between them. The CDR3 extends over 12 amino acids. CDR1 is GTSNPN, CDR2 SVGIG, per germline (reference sequence). The CDR3 loop reads CAWTARGYEQYF. CDR3 coding DNA: TGTGCCTGGACGGCGCGGGGCTACGAGCAGTACTTC.

At least ten counts were recorded for this clonotype. This chain joins TRBV20-1 and TRBJ1-2; the D gene is possibly TRBD1 (6 bases). The CDR3 runs to 13 residues. V was cut by 6 bases and J by 4 bases, with 15 bases left in between. Germline V gene data show CDR1 as DFQATT and CDR2 as SNEGSKA (reference sequence). The CDR3 coding sequence is TGCAGTGCCCTACTCACAGGGAGCTATGGCTACACCTTC. Translating it yields CSALLTGSYGYTF.

This clonotype was counted only a few times. This chain uses TRBV6-2 or TRBV6-3 with TRBJ2-7; 9 nucleotides line up with TRBD1. J lost 1 base, V lost 0 bases, and 13 bases had no gene match. CDR1 and CDR2 (germline): MNHEY, SVGEGT. This CDR3 spans 19 amino acids. DNA for the CDR3: TGTGCCAGCAGTTACTCGTTACGAGGACAGGGGACGAGGTCCTACGAGCAGTACTTC. This codes for CASSYSLRGQGTRSYEQYF.

At least ten counts were recorded for this clonotype. This chain links TRBV20-1 with TRBJ1-1; 7 bases are a match to TRBD1. This CDR3 is built from 15 residues. Germline V gene sequence: CDR1 DFQATT, CDR2 SNEGSKA (reference sequence). Unmatched junction bases numbered 9, after V lost 1 base and J lost 4 bases. CDR3 region: CSARVWTGLPTEAFF. In DNA, the CDR3 is TGCAGTGCTAGAGTGTGGACAGGCCTACCCACTGAAGCTTTCTTT.

This clonotype was counted a few times. The chain is built from TRBV7-6 and TRBJ2-7; 10 bases line up with TRBD1. The junction had 8 bases not matched to a gene; V was cut back by 1 base and J by 5 bases. The CDR3 sequence is 16 residues long. Germline lookup yields CDR1 SGHVS and CDR2 FNYEAQ. CDR3 DNA: TGTGCCAGCAGCTTAGACCGGGGGACAGGGGATCACGAGCAGTACTTC. Translated: CASSLDRGTGDHEQYF. The variable domain in full, with the rest retrieved from reference TRBV7-6 and TRBJ2-7, is GAGVSQSPRYKVTKRGQDVALRCDPISGHVSLYWYRQALGQGPEFLTYFNYEAQQDKSGLPNDRFSAERPEGSISTLTIQRTEQRDSAMYRCASSLDRGTGDHEQYFGPGTRLTVT.

The chain uses TRBV13 and TRBJ2-7, with D uncertain. The CDR3 covers 16 residues. Germline V gives CDR1 PRHDT, CDR2 FYEKMQ (reference sequence). Trimming took 0 bases from V and 3 from J, leaving 15 bases between them. This CDR3 reads CASSLGLRASFYEQYF. Here the CDR3 DNA reads TGTGCCAGCAGCTTAGGCCTCCGTGCCAGCTTCTACGAGCAGTACTTC.

This clonotype was counted ten times or more. This rearrangement joins TRBV4-1 to TRBJ2-3; 11 positions match TRBD2. V lost 0 bases, J lost 0 bases, and 2 bases stayed unmatched. Per germline, CDR1 MGHRA and CDR2 YSYEKL. The CDR3 loop spans 17 amino acids. For the CDR3, the DNA is TGCGCCAGCAGCCAAGAAAGGACTAGCGGGAGCACAGATACGCAGTATTTT. This sequence encodes CASSQERTSGSTDTQYF.

There are many counts of this clonotype. V usage is TRBV3-1 and J usage is TRBJ2-1; unclear D gene. Germline values: CDR1 LGHDT, CDR2 YNNKEL (reference sequence). V gave up 6 bases and J gave up 10 bases, with 13 bases separating them. The CDR3 extends over 12 amino acids. The CDR3 loop is CASSRLTSEQFF. As DNA, the CDR3 is TGTGCCAGCAGTCGCCTCACCAGCGAGCAGTTCTTC.

This clonotype was observed a handful of times. V and J are TRBV7-8 and TRBJ1-4; D not resolved. The CDR3 length is 15 residues. V lost 3 bases, J lost 10 bases, and 18 bases lay in between. Germline values: CDR1 SGHVS, CDR2 FQNEAQ. CDR3 amino acids: CASSFSARAVGKLFF. The DNA of the CDR3 is TGTGCCAGCAGCTTCTCCGCCCGTGCGGTGGGAAAACTGTTTTTT.